This TCR beta chain was obtained from a study of cytomegalovirus exposure and HLA in healthy donors. The CDR3 is 14 amino acids. Germline V gene lookup returns CDR1 SGHTA and CDR2 FQGNSA. V was trimmed by 6 bases and J by 4 bases, leaving 15 bases between them. PCR was performed using 60 Vbeta and 13 Jbeta primers. Some clones are missing from TCRdb's copy, which holds only in-frame ones; the method was immunoSEQ multiplex PCR. The sample records some 110,000 clones, more than 75% being singletons. The receptor's source is a woman between 18 and 30 years old in good health and CMV-seropositive. The sequenced sample consisted of PBMCs. The chain couples TRBV7-2 to TRBJ1-1; unclear D gene. The CDR3 loop is CASRPFAAGTEAFF. CDR3 bases: TGTGCCAGCAGGCCATTCGCGGCTGGCACTGAAGCTTTCTTT.